The 30 T cell receptor beta chains presented below share a single source sample, sequenced in a study of blood T cell repertoires in COVID-19. Clones were read by immunoSEQ multiplex PCR, and TCRdb kept only the in-frame ones, dropping some. The sample consists of fewer than 400,000 clones, more than 75% of them appearing once. The specimen sequenced was PBMCs or T cells enriched from blood (not recorded which). Every receptor here comes from a woman aged 50 to 65 who had recovered from COVID-19.

This clone came up a few times. This sequence joins TRBV20-1 and TRBJ2-5; no clear D gene. V lost 6 bases and J lost 4, with 9 bases in between. The germline V gene has CDR1 DFQATT and CDR2 SNEGSKA (reference sequence). The CDR3 has 11 residues. The CDR3 sequence is CSALFRETQYF. CDR3 sequence (DNA): TGCAGTGCCCTCTTCCGAGAGACCCAGTACTTC.

The chain is built from TRBV27 and TRBJ2-3; D ambiguous. In germline, CDR1 is MNHEY, CDR2 SMNVEV (reference sequence). Trimming pared 4 bases from V and 4 bases from J, leaving 12 bases between. The CDR3 is 14 amino acids. Here the CDR3 reads CASSWAGLPDTQYF. The CDR3 region has the DNA TGTGCCAGCAGTTGGGCAGGTCTGCCAGATACGCAGTATTTT.

The V gene is TRBV3-1 (or the pseudogene TRBV3-2), the J gene TRBJ2-2; D remains ambiguous. Germline V gene sequence: CDR1 LGHDT, CDR2 YNNKEL (reference sequence). This CDR3 comprises 13 residues. Between the trimmed V and J ends, which lost 2 bases and 5 bases, there was a span of 6 bases. This chain's CDR3 is CASSQFLTGELFF. The CDR3 DNA reads TGTGCCAGCAGCCAATTCCTAACCGGGGAGCTGTTTTTT.

This chain joins TRBV30 and TRBJ1-6; 7 positions agree with TRBD1. This CDR3 is built from 19 residues. Germline V gives CDR1 GTSNPN, CDR2 SVGIG (reference sequence). V shed 3 bases and J 1 base; nucleotides not matched to a gene: 15. CDR3 amino acids: CAWSLGRGNFRSYNSPLHF. CDR3 sequence (DNA): TGTGCCTGGAGCCTGGGCAGGGGGAATTTTAGGTCCTATAATTCACCCCTCCACTTT.

This chain links TRBV5-1 with TRBJ1-3, with D uncertain. The CDR3 loop spans 14 amino acids. Germline V lookup: CDR1 SGHRS, CDR2 YFSETQ. The V end lost 1 base, the J end lost 0 bases, and 5 bases lay between the germline ends. The CDR3 coding sequence is TGCGCCAGCAGCTTGTCGAGCTCTGGAAACACCATATATTTT. As protein: CASSLSSSGNTIYF. Together with reference TRBV5-1 and TRBJ1-3, the CDR3 gives the full variable domain: KAGVTQTPRYLIKTRGQQVTLSCSPISGHRSVSWYQQTPGQGLQFLFEYFSETQRNKGNFPGRFSGRQFSNSRSEMNVSTLELGDSALYLCASSLSSSGNTIYFGEGSWLTVV.

This rearrangement joins TRBV12-3 or TRBV12-4 to TRBJ1-4; D is ambiguous. This CDR3 comprises 13 residues. V was trimmed by 3 bases and J by 2 bases, leaving 4 bases between them. DNA of the CDR3: TGTGCCAGCAGTTTTAGCACTAATGAAAAACTGTTTTTT. The encoded protein is CASSFSTNEKLFF.

The V call is TRBV29-1, the J call TRBJ2-1; D gene ambiguous. The germline V and J ends were trimmed by 5 bases and 3 bases, with 8 bases remaining between them. CDR3 length: 12 amino acids. CDR1 is SQVTM, CDR2 ANQGSEA, per germline. The CDR3 DNA sequence: TGCAGCGTTTGGCTTTACTACAATGAGCAGTTCTTC. Translating gives CSVWLYYNEQFF.

CDR3: CASSLRGAYTEAFF. The CDR3 DNA follows: TGTGCCAGCAGCCTCCGGGGTGCGTACACTGAAGCTTTCTTT. The chain uses TRBV28 and TRBJ1-1, with no clear D. CDR3 size: 14 residues. The V end lost 6 bases, the J end lost 3 bases, and 14 bases lay between the germline ends. CDR1 is MDHEN and CDR2 is SYDVKM in the germline V gene.

This clone was detected once. The chain couples TRBV19 to TRBJ1-1; D unresolved. V lost 7 bases and J 4 bases, leaving 19 bases between the germline ends. Per the germline V gene, CDR1 is LNHDA and CDR2 is SQIVND (reference sequence). The CDR3 is 15 amino acids. Here the CDR3 reads CASTGPGRLRTEAFF. The CDR3 DNA follows: TGTGCCAGTACCGGACCCGGACGACTACGCACTGAAGCTTTCTTT.

This chain connects TRBV7-9 to TRBJ2-2; 8 bases line up with TRBD1. The CDR3 spans 18 residues. The germline V gene has CDR1 SEHNR and CDR2 FQNEAQ (reference sequence). The V segment lost 2 bases and the J segment 5 bases; nucleotides outside the gene matches: 13. DNA for the CDR3: TGTGCCAGCAGCTTAAGTCGGGACAGGTCAAGTCGGACCGGGGAGCTGTTTTTT. Translation gives CASSLSRDRSSRTGELFF.

J is TRBJ2-1 and V is TRBV27, with D possibly being TRBD2 (7 bases). CDR1 MNHEY and CDR2 SMNVEV come from the germline V gene (reference sequence). The CDR3 is 13 residues long. V was cut by 5 bases and J by 8 bases, with 13 bases left in between. DNA for the CDR3: TGTGCCAGCAGTCCCCGCGGGGGCCATGAGCAGTTCTTC. Its translation: CASSPRGGHEQFF.

This clone came up once. The rearrangement links TRBV7-2 to TRBJ2-5; 8 bases agree with TRBD1. V dropped 1 base and J dropped 7; count of bases not matched to a gene: 8. The germline CDR1 and CDR2 sequences are SGHTA and FQGNSA. This CDR3 contains 15 residues. For the CDR3, the DNA is TGTGCCAGCAGCTTAGGCTCCGACAGGGGTGGGACCCAGTACTTC. Encoded protein: CASSLGSDRGGTQYF.

The V call is TRBV2, the J call TRBJ2-3; unclear D gene. V dropped 1 base and J dropped 6 bases, with 5 bases sitting between them. Germline assignment: CDR1 SNHLY and CDR2 FYNNEI. The CDR3 extends over 12 amino acids. The CDR3 here is CASSEVPDTQYF. The CDR3 DNA sequence: TGTGCCAGCAGTGAAGTCCCGGATACGCAGTATTTT.

The V call is TRBV6-6, the J call TRBJ1-5; D not certain. Germline V gives CDR1 MNHNY, CDR2 SVGAGI (reference sequence). This CDR3 is built from 15 residues. The germline V and J ends were trimmed by 0 bases and 0 bases, with 6 bases remaining between them. CDR3 sequence reads: CASSYSSDSNQPQHF. DNA for the CDR3: TGTGCCAGCAGTTACTCGAGCGATAGCAATCAGCCCCAGCATTTT.

A single count supports this clone. The chain uses TRBV18 and TRBJ1-3; D is perhaps TRBD1 (6 bases). Trimming stripped 3 bases from V and 3 bases from J, with 9 bases between. CDR1 KGHSH and CDR2 LQKENI come from the germline V gene. This CDR3 comprises 14 residues. CDR3 in amino acids: CASSPQGFGNTIYF. The CDR3 region has the DNA TGTGCCAGCTCACCTCAGGGGTTTGGAAACACCATATATTTT.

The chain couples TRBV4-3 to TRBJ1-2; 7 nucleotides align to TRBD1. The trim removed 1 base at V and 5 bases at J, leaving 4 bases unmatched. The CDR3 runs 14 residues. The germline gives CDR1 LGHNA, CDR2 YSLEER. The CDR3 spells CASSQVTGWYGYTF. For the CDR3, the DNA is TGCGCCAGCAGCCAAGTGACAGGGTGGTATGGCTACACCTTC.

CDR3 sequence: CATSRDPLASGYTF. CDR3 DNA sequence: TGTGCCACCAGCAGAGACCCTCTAGCCTCCGGCTACACCTTC. This chain links TRBV15 with TRBJ1-2; D is unclear. Trimming left V 0 bases short and J 8 bases short, with 13 bases between. The CDR3 runs to 14 residues. The germline CDR1 and CDR2 sequences are LNHNV and YYDKDF (reference sequence).

The chain recombines TRBV3-1 (or the pseudogene TRBV3-2) with TRBJ1-6, with 8 bases matching TRBD1. Germline CDR1 and CDR2: LGHDT and YNNKEL (reference sequence). The CDR3 runs to 17 residues. With V trimmed by 1 base and J by 9 bases, 11 bases remained unmatched. The DNA of the CDR3 is TGTGCCAGCAGCCAAGGACAGGGGCGCGGGTGGGGTTCACCCCTCCACTTT. Protein sequence: CASSQGQGRGWGSPLHF.

The J gene is TRBJ1-1, the V gene TRBV18; D is ambiguous. The CDR3 is 11 amino acids. V was clipped by 5 bases and J by 7 bases, with 8 bases between them. CDR1 KGHSH and CDR2 LQKENI come from the germline V gene. CDR3 nucleotide sequence: TGTGCCAGCTCATCGGGAGTTGAAGCTTTCTTT. Its translation: CASSSGVEAFF. Filled out from reference TRBV18 and TRBJ1-1, the complete variable domain reads NAGVMQNPRHLVRRRGQEARLRCSPMKGHSHVYWYRQLPEEGLKFMVYLQKENIIDESGMPKERFSAEFPKEGPSILRIQQVVRGDSAAYFCASSSGVEAFFGQGTRLTVV.

This chain connects TRBV6-5 to TRBJ1-3, with 7 bases aligning to TRBD1. Trimming at V came to 6 bases and at J to 1 base, leaving 0 bases not matched to a gene. Germline V gives CDR1 MNHEY, CDR2 SVGAGI. This CDR3 comprises 13 residues. CDR3: CASRDRSGNTIYF. The CDR3 DNA is TGTGCCAGCAGGGACAGGTCTGGAAACACCATATATTTT.

On this clone itself: The sample holds other DNA sequences that translate to the same CDR3. The CDR3 DNA reads as TGTGCCAGCTCACCCGACAGCAACTATGGCTACACCTTC. Translating gives CASSPDSNYGYTF. The rearrangement joins TRBV18 to TRBJ1-2, with D maybe TRBD1 (5 bases). Trimming removed 3 bases from V and 2 bases from J, with 7 bases in between. Germline V CDR1 and CDR2: KGHSH, LQKENI. The CDR3 spans 13 residues. The full variable domain, with the rest looked up from reference TRBV18 and TRBJ1-2, is NAGVMQNPRHLVRRRGQEARLRCSPMKGHSHVYWYRQLPEEGLKFMVYLQKENIIDESGMPKERFSAEFPKEGPSILRIQQVVRGDSAAYFCASSPDSNYGYTFGSGTRLTVV.

Remarks on this clone: The sample contains more than one DNA sequence encoding this CDR3. The chain uses TRBV4-1 and TRBJ1-3; D call uncertain. Trimming pared 0 bases from V and 4 bases from J, leaving 4 bases between. The CDR3 covers 13 residues. CDR1 MGHRA and CDR2 YSYEKL come from the germline V gene. The CDR3 region has the DNA TGCGCCAGCAGCCAAGACAGGGGAAACACCATATATTTT. It translates to CASSQDRGNTIYF.

Here the CDR3 reads CASSATGASDQPQHF. The CDR3 DNA follows: TGCGCCAGCAGCGCCACAGGGGCGAGCGATCAGCCCCAGCATTTT. The genes are TRBV5-1 and TRBJ1-5, with 7 nucleotides matching TRBD1. Germline CDR1 SGHRS, CDR2 YFSETQ. The length of the CDR3 is 15 residues. V lost 4 bases and J lost 5; bases outside the gene matches: 9. Filled out from reference TRBV5-1 and TRBJ1-5, the complete variable domain reads KAGVTQTPRYLIKTRGQQVTLSCSPISGHRSVSWYQQTPGQGLQFLFEYFSETQRNKGNFPGRFSGRQFSNSRSEMNVSTLELGDSALYLCASSATGASDQPQHFGDGTRLSIL.

The rearrangement links TRBV19 to TRBJ2-5, with 9 bases that match TRBD2. The ends lost 5 bases at V and 2 bases at J; junction bases unmatched: 3. Germline values: CDR1 LNHDA, CDR2 SQIVND (reference sequence). The CDR3 runs to 14 residues. CDR3 in DNA: TGTGCCAGTAGTGTACTAGCGGGTCAAGAGACCCAGTACTTC. Translating it yields CASSVLAGQETQYF.

This chain connects TRBV7-8 to TRBJ1-6; 9 bases map to TRBD1. The CDR3 runs 14 residues. Germline V gene data show CDR1 as SGHVS and CDR2 as FQNEAQ. V trimming: 3 bases; J trimming: 9 bases; junction bases outside the gene matches: 3. The CDR3 bases are TGTGCCAGCAGCTTGGGACAGGGTTTTTCACCCCTCCACTTT. Amino acids: CASSLGQGFSPLHF. Supplemented by reference TRBV7-8 and TRBJ1-6, the full variable domain reads GAGVSQSPRYKVAKRGQDVALRCDPISGHVSLFWYQQALGQGPEFLTYFQNEAQLDKSGLPSDRFFAERPEGSVSTLKIQRTQQEDSAVYLCASSLGQGFSPLHFGNGTRLTVT.

The chain recombines TRBV6-5 with TRBJ2-3; TRBD2 is a possible D gene (6 bases). V was pared by 4 bases and J by 1 base, with 12 bases between. The germline V gene encodes CDR1 MNHEY and CDR2 SVGAGI. The CDR3 runs to 15 residues. Here the CDR3 DNA reads TGTGCCAGCAGTTCCCTCGCGGGGCGCACAGATACGCAGTATTTT. It encodes CASSSLAGRTDTQYF.

This chain connects TRBV7-9 to TRBJ2-1; D is possibly TRBD1 (5 bases). CDR3 length: 15 residues. Germline V CDR1 and CDR2: SEHNR, FQNEAQ (reference sequence). Deletions cut 4 bases from V and 4 bases from J, with 14 bases between. CDR3 loop: CASSSLGRTYNEQFF. CDR3 DNA sequence: TGTGCCAGCAGCTCCTTGGGGCGAACGTACAATGAGCAGTTCTTC.

This clone was recorded a few times. Additional DNA sequences in this sample encode the identical CDR3. The rearrangement uses TRBV7-9 and TRBJ1-1; D remains ambiguous. This CDR3 region has 14 residues. V was clipped by 1 base and J by 5 bases, with 11 bases between them. CDR1 and CDR2 (germline): SEHNR, FQNEAQ (reference sequence). The CDR3 region has the DNA TGTGCCAGCAGCTTAGGGGGTGGAGGGACTGAAGCTTTCTTT. Its translation is CASSLGGGGTEAFF. Variable domain in full (rest from reference TRBV7-9 and TRBJ1-1): DTGVSQNPRHKITKRGQNVTFRCDPISEHNRLYWYRQTLGQGPEFLTYFQNEAQLEKSRLLSDRFSAERPKGSFSTLEIQRTEQGDSAMYLCASSLGGGGTEAFFGQGTRLTVV.

V and J are TRBV19 and TRBJ1-5, with 8 bases fitting TRBD1. Trimming took 2 bases from V and 3 from J; bases not matched to a gene: 3. The CDR3 spans 15 residues. Germline V lookup: CDR1 LNHDA, CDR2 SQIVND (reference sequence). The CDR3 here is CASSIRGQVNQPQHF. The CDR3 nucleotides read TGTGCCAGTAGTATAAGGGGACAGGTCAATCAGCCCCAGCATTTT.

DNA for the CDR3: TGTGCCAGCAGCTTAGATCCCATCTATTATAATGGCTACACCTTC. It specifies CASSLDPIYYNGYTF. The genes are TRBV11-2 and TRBJ1-2; D is undetermined. The CDR3 sequence is 15 residues long. The ends were cut back, 0 bases at V and 6 bases at J, with 14 bases in the middle. Germline loops: CDR1 SGHAT, CDR2 FQNNGV. Full variable domain (rest looked up from reference TRBV11-2 and TRBJ1-2): EAGVAQSPRYKIIEKRQSVAFWCNPISGHATLYWYQQILGQGPKLLIQFQNNGVVDDSQLPKDRFSAERLKGVDSTLKIQPAKLEDSAVYLCASSLDPIYYNGYTFGSGTRLTVV.